The 13 T cell receptor beta chains below all came from one sample that was sequenced in a study of shared clonotypes between healthy human individuals. Terminally differentiated effector memory CD45RA+ cells were excluded by CCR7 positive selection of CD45RO-negative cells. Profiling relied on immunoSEQ multiplex PCR, and the TCRdb table lists in-frame clones only, not all of them. The data show some 2,100,000 clones, about 92% seen once. Sequencing was performed on naive CD8+ T cells from PBMCs. These receptors came from a man aged 18 to 30 in good health. Some clones in this sample may be carry-over from other donors' samples.

This sequence joins TRBV5-1 and TRBJ2-7, with D possibly matching TRBD2 (5 bases). The germline gives CDR1 SGHRS, CDR2 YFSETQ. V lost 1 base and J lost 6, with 17 bases in between. The CDR3 extends over 15 amino acids. In nucleotides, the CDR3 is TGCGCCAGCAGCTTGTTCACCGGGGTTCAAGGCGAGCAGTACTTC. Protein: CASSLFTGVQGEQYF.

This rearrangement joins TRBV5-6 to TRBJ1-4; D perhaps matches TRBD1 (5 bases). Germline V gene sequence: CDR1 SGHDT, CDR2 YYEEEE. The CDR3 has 16 amino acids. The V and J ends lost 4 bases and 0 bases respectively, with 13 bases between them. For the CDR3, the DNA is TGTGCCAGCAGCGCAGACAGAGCAGCAACTAATGAAAAACTGTTTTTT. It encodes CASSADRAATNEKLFF.

This CDR3 reads CASSPLGEGKYNEQFF. The DNA of the CDR3 is TGTGCCAGCAGTCCCTTAGGGGAGGGGAAATACAATGAGCAGTTCTTC. The chain recombines TRBV28 with TRBJ2-1; 7 bases match TRBD2. Germline assignment: CDR1 MDHEN and CDR2 SYDVKM. With 5 bases clipped from V and 4 bases from J, the junction kept 11 bases outside the gene matches. The CDR3 sequence is 16 residues long.

This chain joins TRBV30 and TRBJ2-7; D is unclear. Per germline, CDR1 GTSNPN and CDR2 SVGIG (reference sequence). The CDR3 covers 13 residues. V gave up 0 bases and J gave up 2 bases, with 8 bases separating them. Here the CDR3 reads CAWSVGRPYEQYF. CDR3 nucleotide sequence: TGTGCCTGGAGTGTTGGCCGTCCCTACGAGCAGTACTTC.

This clone was detected a few times. The chain recombines TRBV27 with TRBJ1-5; D call uncertain. The V gene lost 8 bases and the J gene lost 6 bases, with 11 bases spanning the gap. Germline V gives CDR1 MNHEY, CDR2 SMNVEV (reference sequence). The CDR3 totals 12 residues. Written as DNA, the CDR3 is TGTGCCAGCGCGCTAGTTCCTCAGCCCCAGCATTTT. Its protein product is CASALVPQPQHF.

The chain uses TRBV5-1 and TRBJ2-1; TRBD2 agrees at 12 bases. In germline, CDR1 is SGHRS, CDR2 YFSETQ. The CDR3 sequence is 15 residues long. V trimming: 5 bases; J trimming: 7 bases; junction bases outside the gene matches: 7. In DNA form, the CDR3 reads TGCGCCAGCAGGGAGACTAGCGGGAGTCGAAATGAGCAGTTCTTC. Protein: CASRETSGSRNEQFF.

This clone showed up just once. The V call is TRBV5-6, the J call TRBJ2-7, with 8 bases aligning to TRBD2. This CDR3 contains 14 residues. Germline V lookup: CDR1 SGHDT, CDR2 YYEEEE. Trimming took 1 base from V and 6 from J; bases not matched to a gene: 6. The CDR3 nucleotides are TGTGCCAGCAGCTTGCCGAGCGGGAGTGGCGAGCAGTACTTC. As protein: CASSLPSGSGEQYF.

V usage is TRBV4-3 and J usage is TRBJ2-1; no clear D gene. V was pared by 1 base and J by 4 bases, with 8 bases between. CDR3 size: 14 residues. The germline gives CDR1 LGHNA, CDR2 YSLEER. The CDR3 sequence is CASSQGNRYNEQFF. The DNA for the CDR3 is TGCGCCAGCAGCCAAGGAAATCGATACAATGAGCAGTTCTTC.

The chain uses TRBV10-1 and TRBJ2-7, with a tentative D call TRBD2 (6 bases). V lost 2 bases and J 2 bases, leaving 10 bases between the germline ends. There are 14 residues in the CDR3. Germline lookup yields CDR1 WNHNN and CDR2 SYGVQD (reference sequence). CDR3 in amino acids: CASSETGSTYEQYF. In DNA, the CDR3 is TGCGCCAGCAGTGAGACCGGGAGCACCTACGAGCAGTACTTC.

The rearrangement uses TRBV11-1 and TRBJ2-7; TRBD1 matches at 11 bases. The germline V gene has CDR1 SGHAT and CDR2 FQDESV (reference sequence). The CDR3 is made up of 14 amino acids. Trimming at V came to 4 bases and at J to 2 bases, leaving 1 base not matched to a gene. The CDR3 DNA sequence: TGTGCCAGCAGCTGGGACAGGGGGGCCTACGAGCAGTACTTC. It yields the protein CASSWDRGAYEQYF.

Turning to this clone: This sample also contains other DNA sequences that code for the same CDR3. The chain employs TRBV28 and TRBJ1-1; D is perhaps TRBD1 (5 bases). CDR3 length equals 13 residues. Looked up from germline, CDR1 is MDHEN and CDR2 is SYDVKM. V lost 5 bases, J lost 0 bases, and 7 bases lay in between. CDR3 nucleotide sequence: TGTGCCAGCAGTCTGGGGGTGAACACTGAAGCTTTCTTT. Protein product: CASSLGVNTEAFF. The full variable domain, in which reference TRBV28 and TRBJ1-1 provide the parts outside the CDR3, is DVKVTQSSRYLVKRTGEKVFLECVQDMDHENMFWYRQDPGLGLRLIYFSYDVKMKEKGDIPEGYSVSREKKERFSLILESASTNQTSMYLCASSLGVNTEAFFGQGTRLTVV.

The genes are TRBV15 and TRBJ1-1; TRBD1 matches at 9 bases. CDR1 and CDR2 from the germline V gene are LNHNV and YYDKDF (reference sequence). V dropped 9 bases and J dropped 1; count of bases not matched to a gene: 6. This CDR3 is built from 14 residues. The CDR3 nucleotides read TGTGCCACTAGAGACAGGGGGGAGAACACTGAAGCTTTCTTT. It codes for CATRDRGENTEAFF. Together with reference TRBV15 and TRBJ1-1, the CDR3 gives the full variable domain: DAMVIQNPRYQVTQFGKPVTLSCSQTLNHNVMYWYQQKSSQAPKLLFHYYDKDFNNEADTPDNFQSRRPNTSFCFLDIRSPGLGDTAMYLCATRDRGENTEAFFGQGTRLTVV.

The V call is TRBV2, the J call TRBJ2-5, with TRBD2 identical over 16 bases. Germline trimming cut 6 bases from V and 5 bases from J; bases unmatched to any gene: 15. The germline V gene encodes CDR1 SNHLY and CDR2 FYNNEI. This CDR3 has 19 residues. The CDR3 sequence is CASRAKGLAGGFFRETQYF. Written as DNA, the CDR3 is TGTGCCAGCAGGGCCAAGGGACTAGCGGGAGGGTTTTTTCGGGAGACCCAGTACTTC.